The source of this T cell receptor (beta chain) is a study of human T cells and chemical hapten exposure. During construction of the library, unique molecular identifiers were attached to individual cDNA molecules for quantitative, reproducible TCR counting. In TCRdb, the RACE reads were re-called with MiXCR into one record per CDR3 protein. The sample carries fewer than 70,000 distinct CDR3 sequences, approximately 6.7% recorded once. This CDR3 has 14 residues. Germline V gene lookup returns CDR1 SNHLY and CDR2 FYNNEI. V gave up 3 bases and J gave up 7 bases, with 12 bases separating them. Time point denoted: pre-sensitization, week 0. The treatment denotes: therapeutic diphenylcyclopropenone sensitization with weekly scalp DPC. General study points: Among expanded TCRs, significantly more large CDR3 similarity clusters formed than among controls.

The table lists this clonotype with many counts. Its target is unknown. The source material was whole blood, sampled in connection with sensitization to the hapten diphenylcyclopropenone (DPC). The sequence derives from a woman aged 25 to 39 with alopecia areata. Some clones in this sample may be carry-over from other donors' samples. The chain recombines TRBV2 with TRBJ1-4, with D uncertain. The CDR3 loop reads CASSDVDISEKLFF. Here the CDR3 DNA reads TGTGCCAGCAGTGATGTAGACATTTCTGAAAAACTGTTTTTT.